A selection of T cell receptor beta chains follows, all from one sample in a study of cytomegalovirus exposure and HLA in healthy donors. TCRdb's copy holds only in-frame clones and misses some; the assay was immunoSEQ multiplex PCR. This sample has about 76,000 clones; 65% to 85% occur once, and the top ten carry around 15%. Sequencing was performed on PBMCs. Receptors originate from a middle-aged woman in good health and CMV-seropositive. The CDR3 runs from the conserved cysteine through the conserved F or W. D genes are given only for firm matches. Clone size is not always given. Where it is, it says once, few, many or a class for expanded clones.

v_gene	abundance	d_gene	j_gene	CDR3nt	CDR3aa
TRBV29-1	NA	NA	TRBJ2-1	TGCAGCGTTGAAGCAGGATACAATGAGCAGTTCTTC	CSVEAGYNEQFF
TRBV9	NA	TRBD1	TRBJ2-3	TGTGCCAGCAGTAAGGAAGGGGGCGGTACGCAGTATTTT	CASSKEGGGTQYF
TRBV7-2	NA	NA	TRBJ1-1	TGTGCCAGCAGCTTAGATGGCAGGGCGAGCACTGAAGCTTTCTTT	CASSLDGRASTEAFF
TRBV2	once	NA	TRBJ1-4	TGTGCCAGCAGTGGGGGGGGAGGAGCGAATGAAAAACTGTTTTTT	CASSGGGGANEKLFF
TRBV30	NA	NA	TRBJ1-2	TGTGCCTGGAGCAGGGGCACCTATGGCTACACCTTC	CAWSRGTYGYTF
TRBV4-3	NA	NA	TRBJ2-7	TGCGCCAGCAGCCAAGTGGGCTCGCCCTCCGAGCAGTACTTC	CASSQVGSPSEQYF
TRBV28	NA	NA	TRBJ1-4	TGTGCCAGCAGTCTGGAAGGGGCAACTAATGAAAAACTGTTTTTT	CASSLEGATNEKLFF
TRBV23-1	NA	NA	TRBJ1-1	TGCGCCAGCAGCCCCCCGGGGTGGAACACTGAAGCTTTCTTT	CASSPPGWNTEAFF
TRBV6-5	once	NA	TRBJ2-4	TGTGCCAGCAGTTCCGGACTACTAGCCAAAAACATTCAGTACTTC	CASSSGLLAKNIQYF
TRBV7-2	few	NA	TRBJ2-7	TGTGCCAGCAGCCGACTAGCCTACGAGCAGTACTTC	CASSRLAYEQYF
TRBV5-1	NA	TRBD1	TRBJ2-1	TGCGCCAGCAGCTTAGAAAACCGACAGGGGCTTAATGAGCAGTTCTTC	CASSLENRQGLNEQFF
TRBV10-1	NA	NA	TRBJ2-1	TGCGCCAGCAGTGAGGAGCTAGCGTCCTACAATGAGCAGTTCTTC	CASSEELASYNEQFF
TRBV6-5	NA	NA	TRBJ1-1	TGTGCCAGCAGCTCCGTGGGGCGAACTGAAGCTTTCTTT	CASSSVGRTEAFF
TRBV5-6	NA	NA	TRBJ1-1	TGTGCCAGCAGCAGCTTGACTGAAGCTTTCTTT	CASSSLTEAFF
TRBV10-1	NA	NA	TRBJ2-3	TGCGCCAGCAGCCGGACAGCTAGCACAGATACGCAGTATTTT	CASSRTASTDTQYF